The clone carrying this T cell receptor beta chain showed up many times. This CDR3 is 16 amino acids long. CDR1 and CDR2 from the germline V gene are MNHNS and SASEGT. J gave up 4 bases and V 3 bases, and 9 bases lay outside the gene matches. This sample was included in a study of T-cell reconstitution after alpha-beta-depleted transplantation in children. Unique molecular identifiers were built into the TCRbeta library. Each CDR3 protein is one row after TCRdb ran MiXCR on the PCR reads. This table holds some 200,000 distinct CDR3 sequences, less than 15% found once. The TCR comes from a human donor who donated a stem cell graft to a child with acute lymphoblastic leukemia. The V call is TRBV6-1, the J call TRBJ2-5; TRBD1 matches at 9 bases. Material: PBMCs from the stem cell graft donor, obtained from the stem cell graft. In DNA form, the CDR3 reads TGTGCCAGCAGTGACAGACAGGGGGGAAGAGGAGAGACCCAGTACTTC. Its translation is CASSDRQGGRGETQYF.